This T cell receptor beta chain was sequenced in a study of blood T cells in healthy people across ages. Broader study findings: Observed TCR beta diversity per million T cells went down as age went up. This fall followed a roughly linear course with age. Naive and antigen-experienced cells could not be conclusively compared, given unsorted PBMCs. Comparison with aged donors showed that long-lived donors had more naive CD4+ cells and higher diversity.

Details on this clonotype: Its antigen is not identified.

Next came a second PCR, run for about 6 to 12 cycles, which used a sample-barcoded 5' primer along with a J-beta primer mix. Tags on each cDNA molecule came from a template-switch adaptor with 12 random nucleotides. TCRdb re-called the 5' RACE reads with MiXCR, one entry per CDR3 protein. The sample holds around 1.7 million distinct CDR3 sequences, roughly 28% seen once. The CDR3 consists of 13 residues. Unmatched junction bases numbered 6, after V lost 7 bases and J lost 7 bases. The receptor was isolated from a woman aged 25 to 39 in good health. The sample taken for sequencing was blood. The chain combines TRBV12-3 or TRBV12-4 with TRBJ1-5; 8 bases match TRBD1. The DNA of the CDR3 is TGTGCCAGCATGGACAGGGCTGGCCAGCCCCAGCATTTT. Translating it yields CASMDRAGQPQHF.